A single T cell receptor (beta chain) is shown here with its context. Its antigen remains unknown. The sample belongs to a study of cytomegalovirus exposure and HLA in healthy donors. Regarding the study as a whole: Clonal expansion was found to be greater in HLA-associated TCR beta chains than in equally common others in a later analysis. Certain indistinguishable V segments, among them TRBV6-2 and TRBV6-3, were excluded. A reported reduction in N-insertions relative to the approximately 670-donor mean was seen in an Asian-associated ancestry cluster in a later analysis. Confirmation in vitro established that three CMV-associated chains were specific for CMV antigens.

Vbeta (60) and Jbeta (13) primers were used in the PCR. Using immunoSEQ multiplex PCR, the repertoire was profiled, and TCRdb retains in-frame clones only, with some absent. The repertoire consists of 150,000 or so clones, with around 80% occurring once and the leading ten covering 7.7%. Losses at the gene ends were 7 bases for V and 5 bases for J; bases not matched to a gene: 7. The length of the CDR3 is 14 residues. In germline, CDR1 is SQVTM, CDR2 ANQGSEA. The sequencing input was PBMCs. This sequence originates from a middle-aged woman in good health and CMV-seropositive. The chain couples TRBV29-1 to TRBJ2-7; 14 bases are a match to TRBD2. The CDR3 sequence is CSARLAGGPNEQYF. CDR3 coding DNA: TGCAGCGCCAGACTAGCGGGAGGGCCTAACGAGCAGTACTTC.